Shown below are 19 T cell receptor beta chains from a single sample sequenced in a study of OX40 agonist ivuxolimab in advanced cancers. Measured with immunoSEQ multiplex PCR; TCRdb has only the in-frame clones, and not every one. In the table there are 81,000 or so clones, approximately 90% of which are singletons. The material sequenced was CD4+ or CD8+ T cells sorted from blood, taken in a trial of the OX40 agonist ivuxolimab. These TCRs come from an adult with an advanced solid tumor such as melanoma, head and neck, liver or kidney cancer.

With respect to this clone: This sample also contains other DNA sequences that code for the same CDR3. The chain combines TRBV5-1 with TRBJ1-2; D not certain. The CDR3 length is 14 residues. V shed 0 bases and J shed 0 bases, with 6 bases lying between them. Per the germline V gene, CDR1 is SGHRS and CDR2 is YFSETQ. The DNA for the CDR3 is TGCGCCAGCAGCTTGGAGTCACCTAACTATGGCTACACCTTC. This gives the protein CASSLESPNYGYTF.

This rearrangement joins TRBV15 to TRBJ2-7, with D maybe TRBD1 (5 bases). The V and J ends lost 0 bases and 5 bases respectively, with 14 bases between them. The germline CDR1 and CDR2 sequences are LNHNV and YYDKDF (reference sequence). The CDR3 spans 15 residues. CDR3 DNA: TGTGCCACCAGCAGAGATAACCCAGGGTCCCACGAGCAGTACTTC. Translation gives CATSRDNPGSHEQYF.

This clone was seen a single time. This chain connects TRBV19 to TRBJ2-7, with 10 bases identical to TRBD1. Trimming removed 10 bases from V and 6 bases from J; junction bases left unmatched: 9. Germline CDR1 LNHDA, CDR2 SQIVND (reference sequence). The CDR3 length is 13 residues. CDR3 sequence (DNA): TGTGCCACCGCGGACAGGGGGGCCGGCGAGCAGTACTTC. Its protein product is CATADRGAGEQYF.

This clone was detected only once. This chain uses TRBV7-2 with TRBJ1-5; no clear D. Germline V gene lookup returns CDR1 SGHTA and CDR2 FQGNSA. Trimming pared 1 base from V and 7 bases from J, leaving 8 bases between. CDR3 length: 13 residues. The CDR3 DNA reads TGTGCCAGCAGCTTAGAGGCTTGGCAGCCCCAGCATTTT. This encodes CASSLEAWQPQHF.

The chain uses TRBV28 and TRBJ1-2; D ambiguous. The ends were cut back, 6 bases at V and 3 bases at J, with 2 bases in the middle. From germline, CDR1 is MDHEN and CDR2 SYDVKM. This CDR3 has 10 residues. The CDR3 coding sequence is TGTGCCAGCAGGTACTATGGCTACACCTTC. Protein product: CASRYYGYTF.

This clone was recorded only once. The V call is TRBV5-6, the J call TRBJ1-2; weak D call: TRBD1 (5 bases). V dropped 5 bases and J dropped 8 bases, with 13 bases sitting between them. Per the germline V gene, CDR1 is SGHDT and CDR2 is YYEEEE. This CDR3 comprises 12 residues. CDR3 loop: CASSFRVGGYTF. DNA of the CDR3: TGTGCCAGCAGTTTCAGGGTGGGGGGCTACACCTTC.

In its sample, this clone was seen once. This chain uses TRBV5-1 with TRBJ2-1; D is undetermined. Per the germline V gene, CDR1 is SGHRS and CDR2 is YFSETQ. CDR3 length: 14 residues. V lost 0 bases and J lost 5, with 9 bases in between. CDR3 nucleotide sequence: TGCGCCAGCAGCTTGGGGGCTCAGGACAATGAGCAGTTCTTC. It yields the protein CASSLGAQDNEQFF.

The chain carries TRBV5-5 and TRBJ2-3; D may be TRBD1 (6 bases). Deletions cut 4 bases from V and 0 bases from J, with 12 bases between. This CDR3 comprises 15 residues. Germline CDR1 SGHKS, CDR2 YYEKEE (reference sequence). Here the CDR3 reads CASSPAGVSTDTQYF. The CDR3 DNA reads TGTGCCAGCAGCCCGGCAGGGGTCAGCACAGATACGCAGTATTTT.

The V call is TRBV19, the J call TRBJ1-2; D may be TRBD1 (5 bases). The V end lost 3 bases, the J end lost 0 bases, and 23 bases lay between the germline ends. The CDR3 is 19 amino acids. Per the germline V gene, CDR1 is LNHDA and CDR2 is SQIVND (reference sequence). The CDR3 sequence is CASSMDGSQGTVTNYGYTF. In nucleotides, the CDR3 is TGTGCCAGTAGTATGGACGGCAGCCAAGGGACGGTAACTAACTATGGCTACACCTTC.

CDR3 bases: TGTGCCAGCAGCTTAGTGGTTTCGGGGGGCTATGGCTACACCTTC. It is translated as CASSLVVSGGYGYTF. The chain recombines TRBV11-3 with TRBJ1-2; perhaps TRBD1 as D (5 bases). CDR1 SGHNT and CDR2 YENEEA come from the germline V gene. The CDR3 contains 15 residues. V lost 1 base, J lost 4 bases, and 13 bases lay in between.

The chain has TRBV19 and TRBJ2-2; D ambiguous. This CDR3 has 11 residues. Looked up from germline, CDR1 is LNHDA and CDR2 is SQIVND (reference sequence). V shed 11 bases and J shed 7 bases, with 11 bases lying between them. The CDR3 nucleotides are TGTGCCTCCCGTGGGGACGGGGAGCTGTTTTTT. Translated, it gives CASRGDGELFF.

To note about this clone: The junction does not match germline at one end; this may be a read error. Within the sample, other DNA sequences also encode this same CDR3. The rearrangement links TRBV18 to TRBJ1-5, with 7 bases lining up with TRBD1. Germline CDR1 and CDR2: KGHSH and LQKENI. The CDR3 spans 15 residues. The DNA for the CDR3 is TGTGCCAGCTCACCGGGACAGTCCAGCAACCAGCCCCAGCATTTT. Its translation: CASSPGQSSNQPQHF. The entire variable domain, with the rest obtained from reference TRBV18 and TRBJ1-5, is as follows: NAGVMQNPRHLVRRRGQEARLRCSPMKGHSHVYWYRQLPEEGLKFMVYLQKENIIDESGMPKERFSAEFPKEGPSILRIQQVVRGDSAAYFCASSPGQSSNQPQHFGDGTRLSIL.

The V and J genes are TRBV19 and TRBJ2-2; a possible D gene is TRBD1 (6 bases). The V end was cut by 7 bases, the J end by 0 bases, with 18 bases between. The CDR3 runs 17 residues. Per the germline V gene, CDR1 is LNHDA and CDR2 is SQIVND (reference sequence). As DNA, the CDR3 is TGTGCCAGTATAAAGAATTTCAGGACAGCGAACACCGGGGAGCTGTTTTTT. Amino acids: CASIKNFRTANTGELFF.

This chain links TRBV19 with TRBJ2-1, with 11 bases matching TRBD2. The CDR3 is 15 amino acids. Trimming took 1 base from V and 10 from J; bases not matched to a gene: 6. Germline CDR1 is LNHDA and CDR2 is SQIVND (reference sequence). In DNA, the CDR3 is TGTGCCAGTAGTATAGTTAGCGGGGGGGCCGTGGAGCAGTTCTTC. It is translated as CASSIVSGGAVEQFF.

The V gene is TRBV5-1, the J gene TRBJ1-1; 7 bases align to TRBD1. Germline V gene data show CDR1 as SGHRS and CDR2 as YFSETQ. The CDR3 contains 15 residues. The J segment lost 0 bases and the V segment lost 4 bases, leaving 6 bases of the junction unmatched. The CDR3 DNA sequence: TGCGCCAGCAGCACAGGGACAGTAATGAACACTGAAGCTTTCTTT. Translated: CASSTGTVMNTEAFF.

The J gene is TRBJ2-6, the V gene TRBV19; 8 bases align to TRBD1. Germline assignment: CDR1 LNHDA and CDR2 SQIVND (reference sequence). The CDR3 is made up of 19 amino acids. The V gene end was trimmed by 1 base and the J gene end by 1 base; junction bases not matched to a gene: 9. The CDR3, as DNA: TGTGCCAGTAGTATAGGGAGGGGCAGGGGGCCGTCTGGGGCCAACGTCCTGACTTTC. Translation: CASSIGRGRGPSGANVLTF.

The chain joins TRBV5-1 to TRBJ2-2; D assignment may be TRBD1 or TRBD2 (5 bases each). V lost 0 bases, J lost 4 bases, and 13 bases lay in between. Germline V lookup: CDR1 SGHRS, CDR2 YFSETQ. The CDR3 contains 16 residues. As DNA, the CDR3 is TGCGCCAGCAGCTTGGGGGACCTCCTAGGCACCGGGGAGCTGTTTTTT. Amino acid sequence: CASSLGDLLGTGELFF.

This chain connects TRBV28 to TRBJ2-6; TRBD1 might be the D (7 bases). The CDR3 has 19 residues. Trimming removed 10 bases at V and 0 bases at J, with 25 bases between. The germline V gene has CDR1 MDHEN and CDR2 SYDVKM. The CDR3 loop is CATTRRAGQLVSGANVLTF. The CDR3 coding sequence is TGTGCCACTACCCGAAGGGCGGGACAGTTAGTCTCTGGGGCCAACGTCCTGACTTTC.

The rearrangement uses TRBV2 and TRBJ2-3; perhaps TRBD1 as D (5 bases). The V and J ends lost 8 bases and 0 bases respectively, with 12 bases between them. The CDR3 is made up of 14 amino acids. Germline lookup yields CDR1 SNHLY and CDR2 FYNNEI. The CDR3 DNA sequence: TGTGCCAGCTCAGTGGGGCTGAGCACAGATACGCAGTATTTT. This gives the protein CASSVGLSTDTQYF.